This T cell receptor beta chain was observed in a study of post-analysis software for immune sequencing data. The wider study: Patients with relapsing-remitting, secondary progressive and progressive-relapsing multiple sclerosis courses were all represented.

On this clonotype itself: Its antigen is undetermined.

General observations from the study: Higher frequency in patients than in controls was seen for roughly five TRBV segments, with TRBV5-6, TRBV5-1 and TRBV20-1 among them.

The CDR3 has 15 residues. The ends were cut back, 0 bases at V and 6 bases at J, with 12 bases in the middle. Germline CDR1 and CDR2: SGHRS and YFSETQ. cDNA libraries for TCR beta contained unique molecular identifiers. One entry per CDR3 protein results from TCRdb running MiXCR on the PCR reads. The sample shows fewer than 600,000 distinct CDR3 sequences, under 55% of them seen only once. The chain is built from TRBV5-1 and TRBJ1-4, with a tentative D call TRBD1 (5 bases). This TCR was sampled from a girl aged 5 to 17 with multiple sclerosis. Sequenced sample: blood. For the CDR3, the DNA is TGCGCCAGCAGCTTGGGCACAGGCGGGGATGAAAAACTGTTTTTT. Residues: CASSLGTGGDEKLFF. Filled out from reference TRBV5-1 and TRBJ1-4, the complete variable domain reads KAGVTQTPRYLIKTRGQQVTLSCSPISGHRSVSWYQQTPGQGLQFLFEYFSETQRNKGNFPGRFSGRQFSNSRSEMNVSTLELGDSALYLCASSLGTGGDEKLFFGSGTQLSVL.